These 9 T cell receptor beta chains were sequenced from one sample in a study of Ad26.COV2.S vaccination and SARS-CoV-2 variants. Using immunoSEQ multiplex PCR, the repertoire was profiled, and TCRdb retains in-frame clones only, with some absent. The sample holds more than 120,000 clones, 86% seen once. The sequencing here drew on peripheral blood, taken after recovery from COVID-19. The receptor set was obtained from a human donor who had recovered from COVID-19.

This rearrangement joins TRBV7-9 to TRBJ2-1; D gene unclear. The length of the CDR3 is 14 residues. Germline V gene sequence: CDR1 SEHNR, CDR2 FQNEAQ (reference sequence). Trimming removed 1 base from V and 4 bases from J, with 8 bases in between. CDR3 DNA sequence: TGTGCCAGCAGCTTAGATGGGCTTTACAATGAGCAGTTCTTC. Residues: CASSLDGLYNEQFF.

This chain joins TRBV5-8 and TRBJ2-2; TRBD1 aligns across 7 bases. CDR3 size: 13 residues. The ends lost 3 bases at V and 6 bases at J; junction bases unmatched: 2. CDR1 is SGHTS, CDR2 YDEGEE, per germline. The CDR3 is CASSYRGSGELFF. CDR3 coding DNA: TGTGCCAGCAGCTACAGGGGTTCCGGGGAGCTGTTTTTT.

This clone has more than one count but fewer than ten. V usage is TRBV4-3 and J usage is TRBJ1-2; D possibly corresponds to TRBD1 (6 bases). Trimming pared 4 bases from V and 0 bases from J, leaving 15 bases between. Per germline, CDR1 LGHNA and CDR2 YSLEER. This CDR3 is 16 amino acids long. CDR3 in DNA: TGCGCCAGCAGCCTAGGGGGGGCAGTGGCTAACTATGGCTACACCTTC. Encoded protein: CASSLGGAVANYGYTF.

The rearrangement joins TRBV2 to TRBJ2-3, with a weak D call TRBD2 (5 bases). Trimming left V 5 bases short and J 3 bases short, with 6 bases between. Germline V gives CDR1 SNHLY, CDR2 FYNNEI. This CDR3 region has 12 residues. CDR3 sequence reads: CASSWETDTQYF. The DNA for the CDR3 is TGTGCCAGCAGTTGGGAGACAGATACGCAGTATTTT.

The chain recombines TRBV30 with TRBJ2-5; D may be TRBD2 (7 bases). CDR3 length equals 13 residues. Germline V gives CDR1 GTSNPN, CDR2 SVGIG (reference sequence). V was trimmed by 6 bases and J by 3 bases, leaving 14 bases between them. CDR3 bases: TGTGCCTGCAAACGGGGGGCGGAAGAGACCCAGTACTTC. It encodes CACKRGAEETQYF.

The gene calls are TRBV9 and TRBJ1-3, with unresolved D. V was clipped by 4 bases and J by 4 bases, with 9 bases between them. CDR1 is SGDLS and CDR2 is YYNGEE in the germline V gene. CDR3 size: 13 residues. CDR3 coding DNA: TGTGCCAGCAGCCCCGGTTTAGGAAACACCATATATTTT. It is translated as CASSPGLGNTIYF. Based on the CDR3 plus reference TRBV9 and TRBJ1-3, the full variable domain is DSGVTQTPKHLITATGQRVTLRCSPRSGDLSVYWYQQSLDQGLQFLIQYYNGEERAKGNILERFSAQQFPDLHSELNLSSLELGDSALYFCASSPGLGNTIYFGEGSWLTVV.

The genes are TRBV19 and TRBJ1-5; D possibly corresponds to TRBD1 (6 bases). CDR1 is LNHDA, CDR2 SQIVND, per germline (reference sequence). V lost 6 bases to trimming and J lost 2 bases, with 14 bases between them. The CDR3 covers 15 residues. As DNA, the CDR3 is TGTGCCAGTAGCTATCTTGAGGGGGGCAATCAGCCCCAGCATTTT. It is translated as CASSYLEGGNQPQHF. Using reference TRBV19 and TRBJ1-5 for the parts outside the CDR3, the full variable domain is DGGITQSPKYLFRKEGQNVTLSCEQNLNHDAMYWYRQDPGQGLRLIYYSQIVNDFQKGDIAEGYSVSREKKESFPLTVTSAQKNPTAFYLCASSYLEGGNQPQHFGDGTRLSIL.

This chain links TRBV6-6 with TRBJ2-2; D ambiguous. The V and J ends lost 1 base and 5 bases respectively, with 11 bases between them. This CDR3 is 15 amino acids long. The germline CDR1 and CDR2 sequences are MNHNY and SVGAGI (reference sequence). The CDR3 is CASSYYGDRTGELFF. The CDR3 DNA reads TGTGCCAGCAGTTACTATGGGGATCGGACCGGGGAGCTGTTTTTT.

Only a few counts were recorded for this clone. This chain uses TRBV27 with TRBJ1-6, with D uncertain. V dropped 7 bases and J dropped 7 bases, with 14 bases sitting between them. The germline V gene has CDR1 MNHEY and CDR2 SMNVEV (reference sequence). CDR3 length: 14 residues. CDR3 loop: CASTRAWVNSPLHF. CDR3 DNA sequence: TGTGCCAGCACTCGGGCTTGGGTGAATTCACCCCTCCACTTT.